This entry lists 3 T cell receptor beta chains sequenced from one sample in a study of CD8+CD57+ T cells in acquired aplastic anemia (dated by TCRdb to the late 2010s). The run used an Illumina HiSeq 2000. Profiling of TCR beta VDJ combinations and CDR3 sequences used genomic DNA as the template. Using fastp trimming at Q25 and MiXCR clonotype assembly, TCRdb reanalyzed the public sequencing data and kept in-frame beta chains. Rows are unified per CDR3 protein, each entry keeping the most common DNA and genes. A total of hundreds of thousands of distinct CDR3 sequences appear in this sample, around 30% of them only once. The biggest ten clones account for less than 0.85% of the sample. The patients picked for sequencing were ones in whom flow cytometry had shown an expansion of CD8+CD57+ cells. The specimen sequenced was sorted CD4+, CD8+, or CD8+CD57+ T cells (not recorded which) from PBMCs. The receptors come from a human donor with aplastic anemia.

This clonotype was recorded only once. This may be a read error, as it is one base from a much larger clone. The chain combines TRBV19 with TRBJ2-7, with 11 bases fitting TRBD1. The CDR3 covers 14 residues. Germline loops: CDR1 LNHDA, CDR2 SQIVND (reference sequence). The CDR3 loop is CGSSIRDRGGEQYF. The CDR3 region has the DNA TGTGGCAGTAGTATCCGGGACAGGGGGGGGGAGCAGTACTTC.

This clonotype was observed a handful of times. The J gene is TRBJ2-3, the V gene TRBV10-3; 9 bases match TRBD2. The germline gives CDR1 ENHRY, CDR2 SYGVKD. This CDR3 has 17 amino acids. The V gene end was trimmed by 10 bases and the J gene end by 7 bases; junction bases not matched to a gene: 21. The CDR3 region has the DNA TGTGCCAGCAGACCACCCTCCGGGACTAGCAAGGTTTATACGCAGTATTTT. This encodes CASRPPSGTSKVYTQYF.

This clonotype occurred many times. The chain couples TRBV19 to TRBJ2-7, with D perhaps given as TRBD1 or TRBD2 (5 bases each). In germline, CDR1 is LNHDA, CDR2 SQIVND (reference sequence). Trimming removed 0 bases from V and 0 bases from J, with 9 bases in between. The CDR3 covers 15 residues. DNA of the CDR3: TGTGCCAGTAGTATAGACCCAGGGAGCTCCTACGAGCAGTACTTC. Its protein is CASSIDPGSSYEQYF.